This is a list of T cell receptor beta chains from one sample in a study of blood T cells in healthy people across ages. TCRdb itself ran the 5' RACE reads through MiXCR, one entry per CDR3 protein. This table has 980,000 or so distinct CDR3 sequences, 45% to 50% appearing once. Specimen: blood. The receptors were gathered from a man aged 25-45 years in good health. CDR3s include the opening cysteine and the closing phenylalanine or tryptophan. Each record gives: J gene, D gene, clone size, V gene, CDR3 DNA, CDR3 protein. D genes are given only for firm matches. The size entry is marked missing in some rows and otherwise reads once, few, many or a size class.

TRBJ2-7 TRBD1 . TRBV2 TGTGCCAGCATGACAGGGGGGAGCTACGAGCAGTACTTC CASMTGGSYEQYF
TRBJ2-7 . . TRBV11-1 TGTGCCAGCAGCTTAGCGGGGGGAATTAACAACTACGAGCAGTACTTC CASSLAGGINNYEQYF
TRBJ1-1 . few TRBV20-1 TGCAGTGCTAGAGATATAAATACAGGTGAAGCTTTCTTT CSARDINTGEAFF
TRBJ2-4 TRBD1 few TRBV6-2/TRBV6-3 TGTGCCAGCAGTTATATAGGACAGGGGGCGGCTTCTGCCAAAAACATTCAGTACTTC CASSYIGQGAASAKNIQYF
TRBJ2-3 . . TRBV10-2 TGCGCCAGCAGTGGGGGACGCCAAGATACGCAGTATTTT CASSGGRQDTQYF
TRBJ1-2 . . TRBV27 TGTGCCAGCTCCGGGGCAGGACTCTCGGGAGGCTACACCTTC CASSGAGLSGGYTF
TRBJ2-4 TRBD1 . TRBV18 TGTGCCAGCTCGGGGACAGGGGAAGCCAAAAACATTCAGTACTTC CASSGTGEAKNIQYF
TRBJ2-7 . . TRBV6-5 TGTGCCAGCAGGTACGGGACTGCCAGCTCCTACGAGCAGTACTTC CASRYGTASSYEQYF
TRBJ1-6 TRBD1 . TRBV27 TGTGCCAGCAGCCCGGGACAGAGAACTTCACCCCTCCACTTT CASSPGQRTSPLHF
TRBJ2-6 . . TRBV3-1 TGTGCCAGCAGCCAGCTAGCTGCTGGGGCCAACGTCCTGACTTTC CASSQLAAGANVLTF
TRBJ2-1 TRBD1 . TRBV6-1 TGTGCCAGCAGCTCGGGACAGGAACACTACAATGAGCAGTTCTTC CASSSGQEHYNEQFF
TRBJ2-3 . once TRBV27 TGTGCCAGCAGTTTAAGGTGGACAGATACGCAGTATTTT CASSLRWTDTQYF
TRBJ2-3 TRBD1 few TRBV7-2 TGTGCCAGCAGCTCGGGACAGGGTCGATCGAATACGCAGTATTTT CASSSGQGRSNTQYF
TRBJ2-3 TRBD2 . TRBV9 TGTGCCAGCAGCGCCCTATCTAGCGGCGGTACAGATACGCAGTATTTT CASSALSSGGTDTQYF
TRBJ2-7 TRBD1 . TRBV5-1 TGCGCCAGCAGCTTTGGACATACAATGGGACAGGGCTACGAGCAGTACTTC CASSFGHTMGQGYEQYF
TRBJ2-1 . . TRBV5-1 TGCGCCAGCAGCCCAGACAGTGACTCCTACAATGAGCAGTTCTTC CASSPDSDSYNEQFF
TRBJ2-1 . few TRBV5-8 TGTGCCAGCAGCTTGGGGTCAGGGGCCGGCAATGAGCAGTTCTTC CASSLGSGAGNEQFF
TRBJ2-6 . . TRBV10-3 TGTGCCATCAGTTATACAGGGATCGGGACTGGGGCCAACGTCCTGACTTTC CAISYTGIGTGANVLTF
TRBJ2-7 . . TRBV7-9 TGTGCCAGCAGCTTAGAGAACAAGGTCTACGAGCAGTACTTC CASSLENKVYEQYF
TRBJ2-7 TRBD2 . TRBV20-1 TGCAGTGCTAGAGTAGCGGGGGGGGGCTACGAGCAGTACTTC CSARVAGGGYEQYF
TRBJ1-5 TRBD1 . TRBV7-2 TGTGCCAGCGGCGCACAGGGGATGGGCAATCAGCCCCAGCATTTT CASGAQGMGNQPQHF
TRBJ2-5 TRBD2 . TRBV20-1 TGCAGTGCTAGAACTAGCGGAAGGACCCAGTACTTC CSARTSGRTQYF
TRBJ2-1 TRBD2 . TRBV20-1 TGCAGTGCTAACAGCCAAAGCGGGGGGGTTATCAATGAGCAGTTCTTC CSANSQSGGVINEQFF
TRBJ1-4 . . TRBV6-2/TRBV6-3 TGTGCCAGCAAAGAAGAATTGGGGCCTTCCCATGAAAAACTGTTTTTT CASKEELGPSHEKLFF
TRBJ1-4 TRBD1 . TRBV6-1 TGTGCCAGCAGGGGTGGGAGACAGGGTATATTTAATGAAAAACTGTTTTTT CASRGGRQGIFNEKLFF
TRBJ2-1 TRBD2 few TRBV29-1 TGCAGCGTTGATTTGGGGACTAGCCTTACCGATGAGCAGTTCTTC CSVDLGTSLTDEQFF
TRBJ2-1 TRBD2 few TRBV6-1 TGTGCCAGCTTAGCGGGGGCAAAGAATGAGCAGTTCTTC CASLAGAKNEQFF
TRBJ1-1 TRBD1 . TRBV5-8 TGTGCCAGCAGCCCTGGGACAGGGAGGCCTGAAGCTTTCTTT CASSPGTGRPEAFF
TRBJ1-1 TRBD1 . TRBV5-1 TGCGCCAGCAGCTTCACAGGGGGCAGGAACGCTGAAGCTTTCTTT CASSFTGGRNAEAFF
TRBJ1-1 . . TRBV5-1 TGCGCCAGCACCGACAAGGCCCCGGGGAGAAACACTGAAGCTTTCTTT CASTDKAPGRNTEAFF
TRBJ2-2 TRBD1 many TRBV24-1 TGTGCCACCAGTGATTATACAGGGGGCGAGAACACCGGGGAGCTGTTTTTT CATSDYTGGENTGELFF
TRBJ1-2 TRBD1 . TRBV20-1 TGCAGTGCTAGACTAATCCGACAGGGGGCTGCTAACTATGGCTACACCTTC CSARLIRQGAANYGYTF
TRBJ1-2 . . TRBV6-2/TRBV6-3 TGTGCCAGCATGACCGACTGGGAAAAGAACTATGGCTACACCTTC CASMTDWEKNYGYTF
TRBJ1-1 . . TRBV19 TGTGCCAGTAGTATAGGCCGGAGCATGAACACTGAAGCTTTCTTT CASSIGRSMNTEAFF
TRBJ1-1 . few TRBV6-2/TRBV6-3 TGTGCCAGCAGTTACTCTGAGGACCGGGCTTTCTTT CASSYSEDRAFF
TRBJ2-5 . . TRBV7-9 TGTGCCAGCAGCCCCCCAGAGGCGTGGGATGTAGAGTCCCAGTACTTC CASSPPEAWDVESQYF
TRBJ2-1 . few TRBV29-1 TGCAGCTCCTTGGGGGGCCAGGGGTTAAACCTGCAGTTCTTC CSSLGGQGLNLQFF
TRBJ2-7 . . TRBV7-2 TGTGCCAGCACTACAGACCTGATTGTAGCCTACGAGCAGTACTTC CASTTDLIVAYEQYF
TRBJ1-1 TRBD1 . TRBV28 TGTGCCAGCAGTTCCTACGGCCGACAGGGGAACACTGAAGCTTTCTTT CASSSYGRQGNTEAFF
TRBJ2-7 . . TRBV27 TGTGCCAGCAGAGGCCTTCGCTCCTACGAGCAGTACTTC CASRGLRSYEQYF
TRBJ2-1 TRBD2 . TRBV12-3/TRBV12-4 TGTGCCAGCGTACCTCTTAGCGGGGGGAACAATGAGCAGTTCTTC CASVPLSGGNNEQFF
TRBJ2-7 TRBD2 . TRBV25-1 TGTGCCAGCAGTGCGGTAGCGGGGGTGGAGACCCGGTACTTC CASSAVAGVETRYF